This record covers a single T cell receptor beta chain. Its antigen is still unknown. Base qualities are not at hand, and no much larger clone is one base apart. Participants in the prospective study were enrolled through a virtual design, were aged 18 to 89 years, and lived in roughly 25 United States geographic areas. To assign participants to cohorts, the prospective study relied on clinical history that participants themselves reported in a screening survey and a study questionnaire. ImmuneRACE Cohort 3 recovered participants were defined by two consecutive negative NP/OP PCR tests, healthcare professional clearance, or symptom resolution. In the prospective study, whole blood, serum and a nasopharyngeal or oropharyngeal swab were collected from each participant by mobile phlebotomists. Over an approximately 2-month period, participants in the prospective study had the option of providing additional blood draws and questionnaires. Blood samples from the prospective study were shipped frozen or at room temperature prior to DNA extraction.

The immunoSEQ Assay, a bias-controlled multiplex PCR, was used to amplify TCRbeta CDR3 regions from genomic DNA. The published analysis was carried out like this. The number of nucleated cells in each sample was estimated from the amplification of reference gene primers within the assay. To quantify the absolute abundance of each unique TCRbeta CDR3 rearrangement, sequence reads were collapsed and filtered. For each sample, productive Simpson clonality was calculated as the square root of Simpson's diversity index across productive rearrangements. As stored in TCRdb, this immuneACCESS dataset retains in-frame rearrangements with V and J assigned. A fraction of the clones does not appear; measured against another copy, unresolved V genes explain less than half of the discrepancy, and the remainder lacks a known reason. V and J calls plus clone size are reproduced from that table; the DNA served to infer D and trimming. In all, the sample holds about 320,000 clones, and roughly 85% of those were seen once. Clones ranked in the top ten supply under 6.5% of the sample.

CDR1 and CDR2, per the germline V gene, are SGHDT and YYEEEE. The CDR3, from cysteine to phenylalanine, totals 13 residues. Left in the record is the CDR3 DNA by itself, 39 bases read in frame from the first base. V drops 3 bases and J drops 5 bases, leaving 10 bases in between. This record belongs to a study of blood T cell repertoires in COVID-19 (dated by TCRdb to about 2020). A note on the overall study: Samples from collaborators originated in the United States, Italy and Spain and spanned both the acute and convalescent phases of COVID-19. The material from the prospective study consisted of cDNA or gDNA derived from T cells, B-cell-depleted T cells, or PBMCs. A freely available public database, intended as a resource for researchers studying the immune response to SARS-CoV-2, is where the repertoires were released. The sample metadata nearly always contained a de-identified subject ID, COVID-19 status, age in years and sex. Subjects who had been exposed to COVID-19, were actively infected with it, or had recovered from it provided the deeply sampled blood TCRbeta repertoires that made up the dataset. Samples came from the ongoing ImmuneRACE study (first 160 participants) plus 1,254 subjects from 6 global collaborators. Where HLA class I and class II types were available, the types were taken from metadata supplied by the sample provider, not from assay-based typing. Here is what the overall study found, with its caveats: Clinical and demographic metadata were provided uncurated, with the amount varying by source and participant.

The V and J segments used are TRBV5-6 and TRBJ2-3; too little of a D gene remains to name it. The clonotype originates from a woman in her twenties or thirties who had recovered from COVID-19. Sequencing was performed on PBMCs or T cells enriched from blood (not recorded which). The CDR3 protein: CASSWSSRDTQYF. The nucleotide sequence reads as follows: TGTGCCAGCAGCTGGTCATCCAGAGATACGCAGTATTTT. Reference TRBV5-6 and TRBJ2-3 proteins supply the regions before and after the CDR3; the full variable domain is: DAGVTQSPTHLIKTRGQQVTLRCSPKSGHDTVSWYQQALGQGPQFIFQYYEEEERQRGNFPDRFSGHQFPNYSSELNVNALLLGDSALYLCASSWSSRDTQYFGPGTRLTVL.